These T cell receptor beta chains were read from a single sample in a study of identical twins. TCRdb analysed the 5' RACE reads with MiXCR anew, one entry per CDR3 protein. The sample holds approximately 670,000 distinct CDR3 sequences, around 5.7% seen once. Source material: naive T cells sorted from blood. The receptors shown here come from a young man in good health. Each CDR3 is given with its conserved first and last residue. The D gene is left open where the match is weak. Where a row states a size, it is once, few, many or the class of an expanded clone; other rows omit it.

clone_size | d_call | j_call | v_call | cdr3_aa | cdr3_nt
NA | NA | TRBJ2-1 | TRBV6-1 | CASRDLQGRNEQFF | TGTGCCAGCAGAGACCTACAGGGCCGCAATGAGCAGTTCTTC
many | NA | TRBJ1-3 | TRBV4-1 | CASSYREADGNTIYF | TGCGCCAGCAGCTACAGGGAAGCGGACGGAAACACCATATATTTT
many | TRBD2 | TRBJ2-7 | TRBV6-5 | CASSYSRKRDTYEQYF | TGTGCCAGCAGTTACTCCCGGAAGCGGGATACCTACGAGCAGTACTTC
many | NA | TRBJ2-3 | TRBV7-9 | CASSQSGSTDTQYF | TGTGCCAGCAGCCAAAGCGGGAGCACAGATACGCAGTATTTT
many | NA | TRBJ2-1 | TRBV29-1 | CSVKDRDRINEQFF | TGCAGCGTTAAGGACAGAGATAGAATTAATGAGCAGTTCTTC
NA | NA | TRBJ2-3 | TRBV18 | CASSPVGQIARPDTQYF | TGTGCCAGCTCACCAGTGGGGCAGATAGCACGCCCAGATACGCAGTATTTT
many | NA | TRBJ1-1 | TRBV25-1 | CASTRGAEAFF | TGTGCCAGCACTCGGGGAGCCGAAGCTTTCTTT
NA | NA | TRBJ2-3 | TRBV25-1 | CASSYDPRDTQYF | TGTGCCAGCAGTTATGACCCCCGGGATACGCAGTATTTT
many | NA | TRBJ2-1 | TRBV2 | CASSEWAGTYNEQFF | TGTGCCAGCAGTGAATGGGCGGGAACCTACAATGAGCAGTTCTTC
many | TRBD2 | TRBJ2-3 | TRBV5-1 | CASSPTPLAGTDTQYF | TGCGCCAGCAGCCCCACCCCACTAGCGGGGACGGATACGCAGTATTTT
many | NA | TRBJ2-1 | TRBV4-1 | CASSQEGTPYNEQFF | TGCGCCAGCAGCCAAGAGGGGACACCTTACAATGAGCAGTTCTTC
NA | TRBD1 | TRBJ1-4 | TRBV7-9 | CASSPGTGETNEKLFF | TGTGCCAGCAGCCCGGGGACAGGGGAAACTAATGAAAAACTGTTTTTT
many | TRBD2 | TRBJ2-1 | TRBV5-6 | CASSLETSGRAGLIF | TGTGCCAGCAGCTTGGAGACTAGCGGGAGGGCCGGTTTAATCTTC
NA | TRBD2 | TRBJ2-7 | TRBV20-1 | CSASGTSGSGTYEQYF | TGCAGTGCCTCCGGGACTAGCGGGAGTGGAACCTACGAGCAGTACTTC
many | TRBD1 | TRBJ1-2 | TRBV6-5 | CASSSRDRGGYGYTF | TGTGCCAGCAGTTCCCGGGACAGGGGGGGATATGGCTACACCTTC
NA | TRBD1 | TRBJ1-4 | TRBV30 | CAWSTGTGAEKLFF | TGTGCCTGGAGTACCGGGACAGGGGCCGAAAAACTGTTTTTT
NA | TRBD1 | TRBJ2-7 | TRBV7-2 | CASSFDRGRLEQYF | TGTGCCAGCAGCTTTGACAGGGGGCGCCTCGAGCAGTACTTC
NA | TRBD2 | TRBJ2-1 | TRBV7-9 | CASSPEWGSGKYNEQFF | TGTGCCAGCAGCCCAGAGTGGGGTAGCGGGAAGTACAATGAGCAGTTCTTC
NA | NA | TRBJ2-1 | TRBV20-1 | CSARGSWGAASYNEQFF | TGCAGTGCTAGGGGGTCTTGGGGGGCGGCATCCTACAATGAGCAGTTCTTC
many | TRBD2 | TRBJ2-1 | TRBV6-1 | CASRGTSGRNNEQFF | TGTGCCAGCAGGGGGACTAGCGGTCGCAACAATGAGCAGTTCTTC
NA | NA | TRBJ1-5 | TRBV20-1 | CSATREVASNQPQHF | TGCAGTGCTACGCGGGAGGTTGCGAGCAATCAGCCCCAGCATTTT
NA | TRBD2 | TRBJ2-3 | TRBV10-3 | CAISYGTSGFTDTQYF | TGTGCCATCAGCTACGGGACTAGCGGATTCACAGATACGCAGTATTTT
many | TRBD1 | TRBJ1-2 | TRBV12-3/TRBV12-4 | CASSFQGDYGYTF | TGTGCCAGCAGTTTTCAGGGGGACTATGGCTACACCTTC
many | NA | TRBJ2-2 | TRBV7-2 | CASSAFSNTGELFF | TGTGCCAGCAGCGCGTTTTCGAACACCGGGGAGCTGTTTTTT
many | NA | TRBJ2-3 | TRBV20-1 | CSARWGDTQYF | TGCAGTGCTAGATGGGGGGATACGCAGTATTTT
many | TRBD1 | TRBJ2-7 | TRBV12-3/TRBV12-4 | CASSLTGQGFSYEQYF | TGTGCCAGCAGTTTAACGGGACAGGGGTTCTCCTACGAGCAGTACTTC
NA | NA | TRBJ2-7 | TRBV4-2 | CASSQDIAVHSYEQYF | TGTGCCAGCAGCCAAGATATAGCCGTCCACTCCTACGAGCAGTACTTC
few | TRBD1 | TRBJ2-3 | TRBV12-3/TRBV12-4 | CASGRGTGGITQYF | TGTGCCAGCGGGCGAGGGACAGGGGGGATTACGCAGTATTTT
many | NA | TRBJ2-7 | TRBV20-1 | CSAPRLDSYEQYF | TGCAGTGCCCCCCGGCTAGACTCCTACGAGCAGTACTTC
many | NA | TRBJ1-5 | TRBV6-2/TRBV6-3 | CASNTALGRQPQHF | TGTGCCAGCAATACGGCTTTGGGAAGACAGCCCCAGCATTTT
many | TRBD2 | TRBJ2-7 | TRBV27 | CASSPRTSGSQHEQYF | TGTGCCAGCAGTCCCAGAACTAGCGGGAGTCAGCACGAGCAGTACTTC
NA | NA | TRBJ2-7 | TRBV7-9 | CASSRPGSSYEQYF | TGTGCCAGCAGCCGACCCGGGAGCTCCTACGAGCAGTACTTC
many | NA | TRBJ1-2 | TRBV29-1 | CSVYSYGYTF | TGCAGCGTTTACAGCTATGGCTACACCTTC
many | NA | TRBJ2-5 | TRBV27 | CASSLSSEETQYF | TGTGCCAGCAGTTTATCTAGCGAGGAGACCCAGTACTTC
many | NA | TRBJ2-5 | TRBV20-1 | CSARDPGHRQETQYF | TGCAGTGCTAGAGATCCGGGACATCGCCAAGAGACCCAGTACTTC
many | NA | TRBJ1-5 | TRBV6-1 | CASSEASGAIQPQHF | TGTGCCAGCAGTGAAGCTTCGGGGGCGATTCAGCCCCAGCATTTT
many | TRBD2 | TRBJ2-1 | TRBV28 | CASARAGYNEQFF | TGTGCCAGCGCTCGAGCGGGATACAATGAGCAGTTCTTC
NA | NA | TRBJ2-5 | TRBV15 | CATSAQGGETQYF | TGTGCCACCAGCGCGCAGGGGGGAGAGACCCAGTACTTC
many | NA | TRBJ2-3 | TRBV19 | CASSIERDLGNTQYF | TGTGCCAGTAGTATCGAGAGGGACCTCGGTAATACGCAGTATTTT
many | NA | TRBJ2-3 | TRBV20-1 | CSARALATTQYF | TGCAGTGCTAGGGCTCTAGCGACCACGCAGTATTTT
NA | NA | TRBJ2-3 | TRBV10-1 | CASSPNGGDTQYF | TGCGCCAGCAGTCCCAACGGGGGTGATACGCAGTATTTT
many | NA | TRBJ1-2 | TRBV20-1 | CSARDYSQTYGYTF | TGCAGTGCTAGAGATTACAGCCAGACGTATGGCTACACCTTC
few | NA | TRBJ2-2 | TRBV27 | CARPPGPRSGELFF | TGTGCCAGGCCACCGGGACCGCGGAGTGGGGAGCTGTTTTTT
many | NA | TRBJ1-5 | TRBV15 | CATSDLRVMLVGQPQHF | TGTGCCACCAGTGATCTCAGGGTGATGTTAGTTGGTCAGCCCCAGCATTTT
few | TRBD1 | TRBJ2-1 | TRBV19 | CASSMTGASSYNEQFF | TGTGCCAGTAGTATGACAGGGGCCAGCTCCTACAATGAGCAGTTCTTC
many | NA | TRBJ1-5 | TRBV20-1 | CSARSLRLRDQPQHF | TGCAGTGCTAGAAGTCTCAGACTACGGGATCAGCCCCAGCATTTT
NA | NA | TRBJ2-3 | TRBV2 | CASSGTPDTQYF | TGTGCCAGCAGTGGAACCCCAGATACGCAGTATTTT
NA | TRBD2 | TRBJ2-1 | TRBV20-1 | CSARAISGDTQTPYNEQFF | TGCAGTGCTAGAGCGATTAGCGGGGACACCCAAACACCTTACAATGAGCAGTTCTTC